The clone carrying this T cell receptor (beta chain) came up many times. The study co-extracted DNA and RNA from roughly 20-30 mg of unsorted bulk tissue. Samples came from superior, inferior, lateral poles and tumor centre. This sample is part of a study of tumor-infiltrating lymphocytes in primary liver carcinoma. Constant-region priming of 500 ng total RNA yielded TCR beta cDNA. Construction of TCR beta libraries relied on three successive nested multiplex PCR rounds employing slightly modified ARM-PCR. TCRdb re-analysed the multiplex PCR reads in MiXCR, keeping a single row per CDR3 protein. The sample records fewer than 40,000 distinct CDR3 sequences, roughly 77% being singletons. This clonotype was obtained from a woman under 40 with primary liver carcinoma and hepatitis B virus infection. The sequencing sample was made of liver tumor tissue from sampling region 3. Subset defined: tumor region T3, left-lateral pole.

CDR3 sequence (DNA): TGTGCCAGCAGCTCTCACCTGGGACAGATTTACGAGCAGTACTTC. Translation: CASSSHLGQIYEQYF. This chain uses TRBV11-2 with TRBJ2-7, with 7 bases identical to TRBD1. The CDR3 has 15 residues. V lost 4 bases to trimming and J lost 4 bases; unmatched junction nucleotides: 10. The germline CDR1 and CDR2 sequences are SGHAT and FQNNGV. The full variable domain, rest sourced from reference TRBV11-2 and TRBJ2-7, is EAGVAQSPRYKIIEKRQSVAFWCNPISGHATLYWYQQILGQGPKLLIQFQNNGVVDDSQLPKDRFSAERLKGVDSTLKIQPAKLEDSAVYLCASSSHLGQIYEQYFGPGTRLTVT.